Below, 31 T cell receptor beta chains from the same sample are listed, as sequenced in a study of blood T cell repertoires in COVID-19. Clones were sequenced by immunoSEQ multiplex PCR, and TCRdb holds only the in-frame ones, with some missing. The table lists about 350,000 clones, 88% of them singletons, with approximately 1% in the top ten. Sequences were obtained from PBMCs or T cells enriched from blood (not recorded which). Receptors originate from a woman in her twenties or thirties who had been exposed to COVID-19.

This sequence joins TRBV24-1 and TRBJ2-7; D may be TRBD2 (5 bases). The V and J ends lost 2 bases and 6 bases respectively, with 16 bases between them. The germline V gene encodes CDR1 KGHDR and CDR2 SFDVKD. The CDR3 has 15 residues. CDR3 loop: CATSDSASRRREQYF. CDR3 DNA: TGTGCCACCAGTGATTCGGCCTCGAGGAGGCGCGAGCAGTACTTC.

This chain joins TRBV27 and TRBJ1-1; the D is unclear. Trimming took off 0 bases at V and 2 bases at J, with 7 bases between the two ends. The CDR3 is made up of 14 amino acids. Germline CDR1 is MNHEY and CDR2 is SMNVEV (reference sequence). CDR3 nucleotides: TGTGCCAGCAGTTTATCGGCCGCTAACACTGAAGCTTTCTTT. Its protein product is CASSLSAANTEAFF.

The J gene is TRBJ2-5, the V gene TRBV5-4, with D maybe TRBD1 (6 bases). Trimming removed 6 bases at V and 1 base at J, with 13 bases between. The V gene's germline CDR1 is SGHNT and CDR2 YYREEE (reference sequence). The CDR3 contains 14 residues. CDR3 DNA: TGTGCCAGCAAATGGACAGACAGCCAAGAGACCCAGTACTTC. It yields the protein CASKWTDSQETQYF.

The gene calls are TRBV28 and TRBJ1-5; no reliable D call. Between the trimmed V and J ends, which lost 7 bases and 2 bases, there was a span of 15 bases. Germline CDR1 reads MDHEN; CDR2 reads SYDVKM. The CDR3 length is 15 residues. The CDR3 DNA sequence: TGTGCCAGCACCACACCCCTGGTGGGCAATCAGCCCCAGCATTTT. Its protein product is CASTTPLVGNQPQHF.

This chain links TRBV11-2 with TRBJ2-7; D unclear. The CDR3 totals 13 residues. Germline lookup yields CDR1 SGHAT and CDR2 FQNNGV. V lost 5 bases, J lost 1 base, and 9 bases lay in between. CDR3 amino acids: CASSLSYSYEQYF. CDR3 DNA sequence: TGTGCCAGCAGCCTTTCCTATTCCTACGAGCAGTACTTC.

The gene calls are TRBV28 and TRBJ1-3; 7 bases fit TRBD1. The CDR3 has 14 amino acids. V gave up 9 bases and J gave up 2 bases; unmatched junction bases: 7. The germline CDR1 and CDR2 sequences are MDHEN and SYDVKM. Here the CDR3 reads CASRQGGPGNTIYF. DNA of the CDR3: TGTGCCAGTAGACAGGGAGGACCTGGAAACACCATATATTTT.

CDR3 bases: TGTGCCAGCATCTCCAAAGGGGGACTAGCGGGACTAGAAGGGGATACGCAGTATTTT. It specifies CASISKGGLAGLEGDTQYF. V usage is TRBV27 and J usage is TRBJ2-3, with 13 bases identical to TRBD2. Germline V lookup: CDR1 MNHEY, CDR2 SMNVEV (reference sequence). This CDR3 contains 19 residues. Trimming removed 7 bases from V and 6 bases from J; junction bases left unmatched: 19.

The CDR3 loop reads CATSRDRTVLNQPQHF. For the CDR3, the DNA is TGTGCCACCAGCAGAGATCGCACAGTTCTCAATCAGCCCCAGCATTTT. The chain combines TRBV15 with TRBJ1-5, with unresolved D. Germline values: CDR1 LNHNV, CDR2 YYDKDF (reference sequence). V was shortened by 0 bases and J by 3 bases, with 12 bases between the two germline ends. CDR3 length: 16 residues.

This chain links TRBV5-5 with TRBJ1-6; 7 bases match TRBD1. Germline V gene data show CDR1 as SGHKS and CDR2 as YYEKEE (reference sequence). Trimming took 4 bases from V and 9 from J; bases not matched to a gene: 10. The CDR3 covers 15 residues. CDR3 in DNA: TGTGCCAGCAGCGGAAACAGGGGTAGCTTTTCACCCCTCCACTTT. This gives the protein CASSGNRGSFSPLHF.

The chain uses TRBV13 and TRBJ1-2, with 7 bases lining up with TRBD1. The trim removed 5 bases at V and 4 bases at J, leaving 10 bases unmatched. The CDR3 is 15 amino acids. Looked up from germline, CDR1 is PRHDT and CDR2 is FYEKMQ (reference sequence). The CDR3 nucleotides are TGTGCCAGCAGCCCAGGGACAGAGTCTTTCTATGGCTACACCTTC. Encoded protein: CASSPGTESFYGYTF.

The rearrangement links TRBV28 to TRBJ1-2; maybe TRBD1 (5 bases). Germline values: CDR1 MDHEN, CDR2 SYDVKM. Trimming pared 5 bases from V and 7 bases from J, leaving 20 bases between. The CDR3 loop spans 15 amino acids. CDR3 amino acids: CASSTPGGTEVGYTF. CDR3 nucleotide sequence: TGTGCCAGCAGTACCCCCGGCGGGACGGAAGTTGGCTACACCTTC.

The gene calls are TRBV19 and TRBJ1-1, with D hard to call. In germline, CDR1 is LNHDA, CDR2 SQIVND (reference sequence). The V end was cut by 5 bases, the J end by 7 bases, with 11 bases between. The CDR3 sequence is 12 residues long. This CDR3 is CASSWRAFEAFF. The CDR3 DNA is TGTGCCAGTAGTTGGAGGGCCTTTGAAGCTTTCTTT.

CDR3 coding DNA: TGTGCCAGTAGTATATACGCAGGGGCTGCAACTAATGAAAAACTGTTTTTT. It yields the protein CASSIYAGAATNEKLFF. V and J are TRBV19 and TRBJ1-4, with a weak D call TRBD1 (6 bases). Trimming left V 2 bases short and J 0 bases short, with 13 bases between. The CDR3 has 17 residues. Germline V lookup: CDR1 LNHDA, CDR2 SQIVND (reference sequence).

This sequence joins TRBV7-3 and TRBJ1-2; TRBD1 is a possible D gene (6 bases). This CDR3 has 15 amino acids. Germline CDR1 is SGHTA and CDR2 is FQGTGA. Deletions cut 7 bases from V and 6 bases from J, with 21 bases between. DNA for the CDR3: TGTGCCAGCACCCCAAGGGGGGGTCCTCTAAATGGCTACACCTTC. This sequence encodes CASTPRGGPLNGYTF. The variable domain in full, completed from reference TRBV7-3 and TRBJ1-2, reads GAGVSQTPSNKVTEKGKYVELRCDPISGHTALYWYRQSLGQGPEFLIYFQGTGAADDSGLPNDRFFAVRPEGSVSTLKIQRTERGDSAVYLCASTPRGGPLNGYTFGSGTRLTVV.

This clone appeared a single time. CDR3 coding DNA: TGTGCCATCAGTGAGTCGGGACTAGCGGGAGCGGACACCGGGGAGCTGTTTTTT. Encoded protein: CAISESGLAGADTGELFF. The chain has TRBV10-3 and TRBJ2-2, with 14 bases matching TRBD2. Germline V gives CDR1 ENHRY, CDR2 SYGVKD. With 0 bases clipped from V and 3 bases from J, the junction kept 3 bases outside the gene matches. The CDR3 length is 18 residues.

The CDR3: CASSATGTRTQYF. The CDR3 nucleotides read TGTGCCAGCAGCGCGACCGGGACTAGGACCCAGTACTTC. The chain carries TRBV11-3 and TRBJ2-5, with 8 nucleotides matching TRBD2. Unmatched junction bases numbered 6, after V lost 5 bases and J lost 7 bases. This CDR3 spans 13 amino acids. Germline CDR1 is SGHNT and CDR2 is YENEEA.

The chain couples TRBV5-1 to TRBJ2-1, with D perhaps matching TRBD2 (6 bases). The CDR3 has 15 amino acids. With 6 bases removed from V and 0 bases from J, the gap between germline ends came to 13 bases. CDR1 is SGHRS, CDR2 YFSETQ, per germline. DNA of the CDR3: TGCGCCAGCAACCCTAGCGACAGCTCCTACAATGAGCAGTTCTTC. Protein: CASNPSDSSYNEQFF.

The chain has TRBV7-9 and TRBJ1-1; TRBD1 matches at 8 bases. Germline CDR1 and CDR2: SEHNR and FQNEAQ (reference sequence). The CDR3 spans 15 residues. V shed 2 bases and J 4 bases; nucleotides not matched to a gene: 6. CDR3 loop: CASSLSQGVITEAFF. CDR3 nucleotides: TGTGCCAGCAGCTTATCACAGGGGGTCATCACTGAAGCTTTCTTT. Drawing the rest from reference TRBV7-9 and TRBJ1-1, the complete variable domain is DTGVSQNPRHKITKRGQNVTFRCDPISEHNRLYWYRQTLGQGPEFLTYFQNEAQLEKSRLLSDRFSAERPKGSFSTLEIQRTEQGDSAMYLCASSLSQGVITEAFFGQGTRLTVV.

The V call is TRBV11-2, the J call TRBJ2-1; tentatively, D is TRBD2 (5 bases). With 8 bases removed from V and 9 bases from J, the gap between germline ends came to 26 bases. The CDR3 totals 16 residues. Germline V lookup: CDR1 SGHAT, CDR2 FQNNGV. CDR3 DNA sequence: TGTGCCAGCTCAATAAGGTCTAGCCCCGTTTCCGGTGAGCAGTTCTTC. Its protein product is CASSIRSSPVSGEQFF.

The rearrangement uses TRBV21-1 and TRBJ2-5; TRBD2 is the table's D call and was not checked against the DNA. TRBV21-1 is tagged as a pseudogene. The CDR3 runs 21 residues. In nucleotides, the CDR3 is TGTGCCAGCACCGTAAGTGGGCTAGCCTTAGATCTAATTACCGGGAAAGAGACCCAGTACTTC. This gives the protein CASTVSGLALDLITGKETQYF.

V and J are TRBV4-2 and TRBJ1-2; perhaps TRBD1 as D (6 bases). V was clipped by 4 bases and J by 4 bases, with 22 bases between them. The length of the CDR3 is 17 residues. Germline values: CDR1 LGHNA, CDR2 YNFKEQ. CDR3 region: CASSRGSTGHTLYGYTF. CDR3 nucleotide sequence: TGTGCCAGCAGCCGTGGGTCGACAGGCCATACCCTCTATGGCTACACCTTC.

This chain links TRBV30 with TRBJ1-5; D possibly corresponds to TRBD1 (5 bases). The CDR3 is 15 residues long. Germline CDR1 reads GTSNPN; CDR2 reads SVGIG (reference sequence). Deletions cut 3 bases from V and 0 bases from J, with 12 bases between. As DNA, the CDR3 is TGTGCCTGGAGGCCCCAGGGATATAGCAATCAGCCCCAGCATTTT. It is translated as CAWRPQGYSNQPQHF.

This clone has a single count. The chain recombines TRBV13 with TRBJ1-1, with 7 bases that match TRBD1. Losses at the gene ends were 6 bases for V and 2 bases for J; bases not matched to a gene: 9. The V gene's germline CDR1 is PRHDT and CDR2 FYEKMQ (reference sequence). The CDR3 extends over 15 amino acids. This CDR3 is CASRAVRGLNTEAFF. The DNA for the CDR3 is TGTGCCAGCAGGGCCGTGAGGGGGCTCAACACTGAAGCTTTCTTT.

The chain is built from TRBV11-2 and TRBJ2-1, with no clear D. The germline gives CDR1 SGHAT, CDR2 FQNNGV. There are 14 residues in the CDR3. Trimming removed 5 bases at V and 3 bases at J, with 11 bases between. CDR3 protein: CASSPHVGYNEQFF. The CDR3 DNA reads as TGTGCCAGCAGCCCCCACGTCGGCTACAATGAGCAGTTCTTC.

This chain uses TRBV28 with TRBJ2-7, with D possibly TRBD1 on 6 matching bases. The CDR3 extends over 14 amino acids. V lost 7 bases to trimming and J lost 3 bases, with 16 bases between them. Germline assignment: CDR1 MDHEN and CDR2 SYDVKM. The CDR3 region has the DNA TGTGCCAGCATTCCAGGGACAAGGATCTACGAGCAGTACTTC. Translated: CASIPGTRIYEQYF.

This clone was seen once. V and J are TRBV2 and TRBJ2-1; weak D call: TRBD1 (6 bases). CDR3 length: 17 amino acids. Trimming took 2 bases from V and 8 from J, leaving 22 bases between them. Per the germline V gene, CDR1 is SNHLY and CDR2 is FYNNEI. The CDR3 region is CASSESRGRGNRDEQFF. DNA of the CDR3: TGTGCCAGCAGTGAATCCCGAGGTAGGGGGAACCGGGATGAGCAGTTCTTC.

This chain joins TRBV27 and TRBJ1-1; a possible D gene is TRBD1 (5 bases). Germline CDR1 is MNHEY and CDR2 is SMNVEV (reference sequence). V gave up 3 bases and J gave up 4 bases, with 21 bases separating them. The CDR3 sequence is 17 residues long. The CDR3 reads CASSFGGLGYLGTEAFF. Here the CDR3 DNA reads TGTGCCAGCAGTTTCGGGGGTCTCGGATACCTTGGCACTGAAGCTTTCTTT.

This clone has more than one count but fewer than ten. The V and J genes are TRBV3-1 (or the pseudogene TRBV3-2) and TRBJ1-2; TRBD1 matches at 8 bases. The V gene end was trimmed by 6 bases and the J gene end by 13 bases; junction bases not matched to a gene: 13. The V gene's germline CDR1 is LGHDT and CDR2 YNNKEL (reference sequence). The CDR3 has 13 amino acids. The CDR3 here is CASRRSNGQGITF. In DNA, the CDR3 is TGTGCCAGCAGGCGTTCTAACGGACAGGGCATCACCTTC.

The chain uses TRBV6-5 and TRBJ2-7; tentatively, D is TRBD2 (5 bases). This CDR3 is 14 amino acids long. V was cut by 8 bases and J by 6 bases, with 20 bases left in between. Germline V gene data show CDR1 as MNHEY and CDR2 as SVGAGI. The CDR3 spells CASVFSEVVFEQYF. In DNA, the CDR3 is TGTGCCAGCGTATTTAGCGAAGTCGTCTTCGAGCAGTACTTC.

The V and J genes are TRBV11-3 and TRBJ2-1, with TRBD2 matching 8 bases. Germline CDR1 reads SGHNT; CDR2 reads YENEEA. With 4 bases clipped from V and 8 bases from J, the junction kept 13 bases outside the gene matches. The CDR3 is made up of 16 amino acids. The CDR3, as DNA: TGTGCCAGCAGCTCCCGTTTAGCCGGGAGGGATGATGAGCAGTTCTTC. It is translated as CASSSRLAGRDDEQFF.

The rearrangement links TRBV7-9 to TRBJ2-7, with TRBD2 matching over 8 bases. CDR3 size: 14 residues. V was clipped by 1 base and J by 9 bases; unmatched bases: 8. CDR1 is SEHNR and CDR2 is FQNEAQ in the germline V gene (reference sequence). The DNA of the CDR3 is TGTGCCAGCAGCTTAGTTGAGCGGGGGCCCGGGCAGTACTTC. This translates into CASSLVERGPGQYF.